This T cell receptor (beta chain) was sequenced in a study of cytomegalovirus exposure and HLA in healthy donors. General study results and limits: As was reported, the HLA-A and HLA-B alleles of most subjects were accurately predicted from TCR beta sequences.

Primers for the PCR totalled 60 Vbeta and 13 Jbeta. Assay used: immunoSEQ multiplex PCR; TCRdb lists only in-frame clones, some missing. The data show 180,000 or so clones, with 82% seen just once and 6.5% held by the top ten. Concerning this clone itself: Its antigen is not known.

Trimming pared 5 bases from V and 1 base from J, leaving 6 bases between. Germline values: CDR1 LNHDA, CDR2 SQIVND (reference sequence). This CDR3 spans 13 amino acids. J is TRBJ2-4 and V is TRBV19; D uncertain. The sample comprised PBMCs. This clonotype was obtained from a woman between 50 and 59 years old in good health and CMV-seropositive. The CDR3 DNA is TGTGCCAGTAGTTTCATGGCCAAAAACATTCAGTACTTC. It encodes CASSFMAKNIQYF.